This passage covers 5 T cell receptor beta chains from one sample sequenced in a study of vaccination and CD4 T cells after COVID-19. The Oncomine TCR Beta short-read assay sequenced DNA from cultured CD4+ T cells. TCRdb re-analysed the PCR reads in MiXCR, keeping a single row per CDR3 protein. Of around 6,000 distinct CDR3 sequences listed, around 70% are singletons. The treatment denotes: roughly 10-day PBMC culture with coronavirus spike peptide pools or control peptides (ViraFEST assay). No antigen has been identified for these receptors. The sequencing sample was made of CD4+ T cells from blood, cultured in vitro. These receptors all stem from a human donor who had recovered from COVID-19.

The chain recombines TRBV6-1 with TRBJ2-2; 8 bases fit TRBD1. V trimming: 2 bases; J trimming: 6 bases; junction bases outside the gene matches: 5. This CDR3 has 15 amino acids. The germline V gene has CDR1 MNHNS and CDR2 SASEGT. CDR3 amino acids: CASSERRGRAGELFF. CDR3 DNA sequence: TGTGCCAGCAGTGAACGCAGGGGGCGCGCCGGGGAGCTGTTTTTT.

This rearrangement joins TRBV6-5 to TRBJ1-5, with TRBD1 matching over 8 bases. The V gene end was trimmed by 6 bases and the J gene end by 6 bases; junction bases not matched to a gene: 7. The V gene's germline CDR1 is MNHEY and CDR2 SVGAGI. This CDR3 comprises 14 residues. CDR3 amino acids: CASSYQGAGQPQHF. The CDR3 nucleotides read TGTGCCAGCAGCTACCAGGGGGCAGGTCAGCCCCAGCATTTT.

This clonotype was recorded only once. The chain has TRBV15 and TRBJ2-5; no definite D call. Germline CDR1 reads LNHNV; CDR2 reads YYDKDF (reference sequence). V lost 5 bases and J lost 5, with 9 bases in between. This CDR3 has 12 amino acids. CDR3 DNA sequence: TGTGCCACCAGCCCGGCCCAGGAGACCCAGTACTTC. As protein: CATSPAQETQYF.

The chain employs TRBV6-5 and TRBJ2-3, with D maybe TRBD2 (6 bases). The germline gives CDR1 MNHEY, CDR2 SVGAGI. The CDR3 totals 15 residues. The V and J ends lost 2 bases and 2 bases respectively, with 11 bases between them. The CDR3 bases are TGTGCCAGCAGTTACGGCGGGGCACTCACAGATACGCAGTATTTT. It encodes CASSYGGALTDTQYF.

The CDR3 sequence: CASKGAGTSYNEQFF. As DNA, the CDR3 is TGTGCCAGTAAAGGGGCGGGAACCTCCTACAATGAGCAGTTCTTC. The chain joins TRBV19 to TRBJ2-1; tentative D call: TRBD2 (6 bases). The germline V gene encodes CDR1 LNHDA and CDR2 SQIVND (reference sequence). The CDR3 runs to 15 residues. Trimming removed 7 bases from V and 0 bases from J, with 13 bases in between.